The entry that follows covers one T cell receptor (beta chain) sequence. The data stem from a study of shared clonotypes between healthy human individuals. Assay: immunoSEQ multiplex PCR; the TCRdb copy retains only in-frame clones and omits some. The sample has about 2.3 million clones, 85% to 95% seen once. This receptor was taken from a young man in good health. Some clones in this sample may be carry-over from other donors' samples. The sample taken for sequencing was naive CD4+ T cells from PBMCs. Sample subset: CD45RA+ positively selected.

This CDR3 reads CACCSGRSNEQFF. The CDR3 region has the DNA TGTGCCTGTTGTAGCGGGAGGTCCAATGAGCAGTTCTTC. The chain recombines TRBV30 with TRBJ2-1, with 10 bases identical to TRBD2. V was clipped by 6 bases and J by 6 bases; unmatched bases: 5. Germline CDR1 GTSNPN, CDR2 SVGIG (reference sequence). The CDR3 length is 13 residues.